Listed below are T cell receptor beta chains from one sample, sequenced in a study of blood T cell repertoires in COVID-19. Only in-frame clones appear in the TCRdb table, and some are missing; sequencing was by immunoSEQ multiplex PCR. The sample holds 180,000 or so clones, approximately 84% seen once. The sequenced material came from peripheral blood. The receptors originated from a human donor with acute or convalescent COVID-19. The donor label of this sample is uncertain. CDR3s include the opening cysteine and the closing phenylalanine or tryptophan. The D gene is left open where the match is weak. Not all rows give a size; the values are once, few, many and, for expanded clones, a class.

j_call	v_call	d_call	clone_size	cdr3_nt	cdr3_aa
TRBJ1-1	TRBV11-3	-	-	TGTGCCAGCAGCTTAGATGGAGAGAACACTGAAGCTTTCTTT	CASSLDGENTEAFF
TRBJ2-7	TRBV6-5	-	-	TGTGCCAGCAGGGGATCCCGGGGGTACGAGCAGTACTTC	CASRGSRGYEQYF
TRBJ2-3	TRBV4-1	TRBD2	-	TGCGCCAGCAGCCAAGATGGAGCGGGGGACACAGATACGCAGTATTTT	CASSQDGAGDTDTQYF
TRBJ2-7	TRBV5-6	TRBD2	-	TGTGCCAGCAGCCCCAGAGGGGAGGGAAGATACGAGCAGTACTTC	CASSPRGEGRYEQYF
TRBJ2-3	TRBV28	-	-	TGTGCCAGCAGTTTTGAGTATGGGGGGGCTAGCACAGATACGCAGTATTTT	CASSFEYGGASTDTQYF
TRBJ2-7	TRBV4-1	-	-	TGCGCCAGCAGAGGGGAAGGGGGTTCCTACGAGCAGTACTTC	CASRGEGGSYEQYF
TRBJ2-5	TRBV5-1	-	-	TGCGCCAGCAAGGCAGGGGGGCAGCAAGAGACCCAGTACTTC	CASKAGGQQETQYF
TRBJ2-2	TRBV13	TRBD1	-	TGTGCCAGCAGCTTAGTACAGGGGGCAATCACCGGGGAGCTGTTTTTT	CASSLVQGAITGELFF
TRBJ2-7	TRBV10-1	-	few	TGCGCCAGCAGTGGACCTAAAGGGAGTGAAGGGCAGTACTTC	CASSGPKGSEGQYF
TRBJ1-6	TRBV3-1/TRBV3-2	-	-	TGTGCCAGCAGCCAAGATCGTGTATATAATTCACCCCTCCACTTT	CASSQDRVYNSPLHF
TRBJ2-7	TRBV28	-	once	TGTGCCAGCACCCGGGGATCCTACGAGCAGTACTTC	CASTRGSYEQYF
TRBJ2-6	TRBV19	-	-	TGTGCCAGTTCAGTGGGCAGACGCTCTGGGGCCAACGTCCTGACTTTC	CASSVGRRSGANVLTF
TRBJ2-7	TRBV28	-	-	TGTGCCAGCAGTTTAGTAGCGGTAGCCTACGAGCAGTACTTC	CASSLVAVAYEQYF
TRBJ1-1	TRBV6-4	TRBD1	few	TGTGCCAGCAGGGACCAGGACAGGGGAACTGAAGCTTTCTTT	CASRDQDRGTEAFF
TRBJ2-4	TRBV2	-	-	TGTGCCAGCAGTGAAGCGCTGGGGGGTGGAAACATTCAGTACTTC	CASSEALGGGNIQYF
TRBJ1-2	TRBV6-2/TRBV6-3	TRBD1	-	TGTGCCAGCAGCACGGACAGGGGCGAAGGCGGCTACACCTTC	CASSTDRGEGGYTF
TRBJ2-5	TRBV7-9	TRBD1	few	TGTGCCAGCAGCCCCGACACAGGGGCCCAGTACTTC	CASSPDTGAQYF
TRBJ1-1	TRBV5-4	TRBD1	once	TGTGCCGGAAAGGACAGGGTGAACACTGAAGCTTTCTTT	CAGKDRVNTEAFF